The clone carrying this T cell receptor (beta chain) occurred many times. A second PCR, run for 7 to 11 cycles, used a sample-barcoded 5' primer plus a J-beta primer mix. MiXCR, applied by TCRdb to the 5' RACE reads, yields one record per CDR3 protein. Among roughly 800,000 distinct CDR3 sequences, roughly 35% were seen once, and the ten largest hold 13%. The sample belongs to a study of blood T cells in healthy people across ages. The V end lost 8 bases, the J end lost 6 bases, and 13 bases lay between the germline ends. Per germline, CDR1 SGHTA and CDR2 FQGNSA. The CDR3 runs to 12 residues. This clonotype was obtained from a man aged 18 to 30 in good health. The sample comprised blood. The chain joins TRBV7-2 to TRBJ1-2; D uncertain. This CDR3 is CASVRDQDGYTF. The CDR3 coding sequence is TGTGCCAGCGTACGGGATCAAGATGGCTACACCTTC.